This record covers a single T cell receptor (beta chain). This CDR3 contains 12 residues. Trimming left V 1 base short and J 3 bases short, with 5 bases between. The germline V gene encodes CDR1 SGHDT and CDR2 YYEEEE. Methods used by the authors: Using reference gene primer amplification, nucleated cell counts were estimated. Clones were sequenced by immunoSEQ multiplex PCR, and TCRdb holds only the in-frame ones, with some missing. V and J calls and clone size are as listed in that table; D and trimming were resolved from the DNA. The profile shows some 260,000 clones, roughly 90% of them singletons. This sample is drawn from a study of blood T cell repertoires in COVID-19. Clinical histories supplied by participants themselves formed the basis of cohort assignment.

The receptor was isolated from a woman younger than 45 with acute COVID-19. The V and J genes are TRBV5-6 and TRBJ2-7; D uncertain. Sample: PBMCs or T cells enriched from blood (not recorded which). The CDR3 spells CASSLSFYEQYF. For the CDR3, the DNA is TGTGCCAGCAGCTTGTCCTTCTACGAGCAGTACTTC. The variable domain in full, with the rest retrieved from reference TRBV5-6 and TRBJ2-7, is DAGVTQSPTHLIKTRGQQVTLRCSPKSGHDTVSWYQQALGQGPQFIFQYYEEEERQRGNFPDRFSGHQFPNYSSELNVNALLLGDSALYLCASSLSFYEQYFGPGTRLTVT.